These 25 T cell receptor beta chains share one sample of origin, sequenced in a study of blood T cell repertoires in COVID-19. TCRdb's copy holds only in-frame clones and misses some; the assay was immunoSEQ multiplex PCR. Of more than 95,000 clones in the sample, approximately 82% were seen once. The sample consisted of peripheral blood. The receptor source for this set is a man aged 65-85 years with active or convalescent COVID-19.

The gene calls are TRBV7-9 and TRBJ1-3; D call uncertain. The CDR3 is 13 amino acids. CDR1 and CDR2 from the germline V gene are SEHNR and FQNEAQ (reference sequence). With 3 bases removed from V and 4 bases from J, the gap between germline ends came to 7 bases. The CDR3 region is CASSFMEGNTIYF. CDR3 nucleotides: TGTGCCAGCAGCTTCATGGAGGGAAACACCATATATTTT.

This chain links TRBV7-2 with TRBJ1-3; no clear D. CDR3 length equals 13 residues. The ends were cut back, 3 bases at V and 4 bases at J, with 7 bases in the middle. Per germline, CDR1 SGHTA and CDR2 FQGNSA. The CDR3 DNA is TGTGCCAGCAGCTTCGCGGGGGGAAACACCATATATTTT. Its translation is CASSFAGGNTIYF.

The V call is TRBV4-3, the J call TRBJ2-1, with D tentatively TRBD2 (6 bases). V was clipped by 4 bases and J by 3 bases, with 10 bases between them. The germline gives CDR1 LGHNA, CDR2 YSLEER. This CDR3 has 14 residues. CDR3 bases: TGCGCCAGCAGCCTACGACTAGGCTACAATGAGCAGTTCTTC. Encoded protein: CASSLRLGYNEQFF.

This clone was counted between two and nine times. The chain employs TRBV3-1 (or the pseudogene TRBV3-2) and TRBJ2-7, with 15 bases lining up with TRBD2. The CDR3 consists of 16 residues. V was pared by 4 bases and J by 4 bases, with 5 bases of the junction left unmatched. CDR1 and CDR2 from the germline V gene are LGHDT and YNNKEL (reference sequence). This chain's CDR3 is CASSRGLAGGLYEQYF. CDR3 sequence (DNA): TGTGCCAGCAGCCGCGGACTAGCGGGAGGGCTTTACGAGCAGTACTTC.

As DNA, the CDR3 is TGTGCCAGCAGCCCCGGGGGGTTAGGACCTGAAGCTTTCTTT. This encodes CASSPGGLGPEAFF. The chain uses TRBV7-3 and TRBJ1-1; D might be TRBD1 (5 bases). The CDR3 spans 14 residues. Germline CDR1 reads SGHTA; CDR2 reads FQGTGA. V was cut by 5 bases and J by 6 bases, with 16 bases left in between.

V and J are TRBV24-1 and TRBJ2-1; D not certain. CDR1 is KGHDR and CDR2 is SFDVKD in the germline V gene. This CDR3 has 13 residues. V was trimmed by 1 base and J by 10 bases, leaving 10 bases between them. As DNA, the CDR3 is TGTGCCACCAGTGATTTCAAGCTCGGGGAGCAGTTCTTC. Its translation is CATSDFKLGEQFF.

This chain links TRBV7-2 with TRBJ2-1, with a weak D call TRBD2 (5 bases). Germline V CDR1 and CDR2: SGHTA, FQGNSA. The V end lost 3 bases, the J end lost 10 bases, and 13 bases lay between the germline ends. This CDR3 is 13 amino acids long. CDR3 protein: CASSLLRTAEQFF. DNA of the CDR3: TGTGCCAGCAGCTTGCTACGGACTGCAGAGCAGTTCTTC.

This chain links TRBV12-3 or TRBV12-4 with TRBJ1-2, with no clear D. V lost 4 bases to trimming and J lost 1 base, with 7 bases between them. This CDR3 comprises 13 residues. CDR3 bases: TGTGCCAGCAGTTATGGCATTAACTATGGCTACACCTTC. Translated: CASSYGINYGYTF.

The rearrangement uses TRBV5-4 and TRBJ2-1, with TRBD1 identical over 10 bases. The CDR3 length is 16 residues. Germline loops: CDR1 SGHNT, CDR2 YYREEE (reference sequence). The ends lost 4 bases at V and 1 base at J; junction bases unmatched: 5. The CDR3 region has the DNA TGTGCCAGCAGCACTCGACAGGGGGCATCCTACAATGAGCAGTTCTTC. It specifies CASSTRQGASYNEQFF. The whole variable domain, filled in from reference TRBV5-4 and TRBJ2-1, reads ETGVTQSPTHLIKTRGQQVTLRCSSQSGHNTVSWYQQALGQGPQFIFQYYREEENGRGNFPPRFSGLQFPNYSSELNVNALELDDSALYLCASSTRQGASYNEQFFGPGTRLTVL.

V and J are TRBV30 and TRBJ2-7, with a possible D match to TRBD2 (5 bases). The CDR3 has 14 residues. Germline values: CDR1 GTSNPN, CDR2 SVGIG (reference sequence). The V end lost 3 bases, the J end lost 2 bases, and 14 bases lay between the germline ends. The CDR3 protein is CAWSLGGPPYEQYF. The CDR3 DNA reads TGTGCCTGGAGCCTCGGAGGTCCGCCCTACGAGCAGTACTTC.

V and J are TRBV6-5 and TRBJ1-1; D perhaps matches TRBD1 (5 bases). Germline V gene lookup returns CDR1 MNHEY and CDR2 SVGAGI. V lost 5 bases, J lost 1 base, and 14 bases lay in between. CDR3 length: 15 amino acids. The CDR3 loop is CASSHSGIKNTEAFF. Written as DNA, the CDR3 is TGTGCCAGCAGTCATTCAGGGATTAAGAACACTGAAGCTTTCTTT.

The V and J genes are TRBV9 and TRBJ2-3; D perhaps matches TRBD2 (6 bases). CDR3 length equals 14 residues. Trimming shortened V by 4 bases and J by 2 bases, and 11 bases separated the two germline ends. The germline V gene encodes CDR1 SGDLS and CDR2 YYNGEE. The CDR3 protein is CASSIRGNTDTQYF. CDR3 coding DNA: TGTGCCAGCAGCATACGGGGGAACACAGATACGCAGTATTTT.

The rearrangement links TRBV27 to TRBJ2-2; possibly TRBD1 for D (5 bases). This CDR3 has 15 amino acids. Germline CDR1 MNHEY, CDR2 SMNVEV (reference sequence). Trimming removed 4 bases at V and 6 bases at J, with 15 bases between. Here the CDR3 reads CASSSQGIVAGELFF. CDR3 sequence (DNA): TGTGCCAGCAGTTCCCAGGGTATTGTCGCCGGGGAGCTGTTTTTT.

The chain uses TRBV4-3 and TRBJ1-2; possibly TRBD1 for D (5 bases). V was pared by 4 bases and J by 8 bases, with 17 bases between. The CDR3 consists of 14 residues. CDR1 is LGHNA and CDR2 is YSLEER in the germline V gene. This CDR3 reads CASSPTKGRLGYTF. CDR3 in DNA: TGCGCCAGCAGCCCCACGAAGGGGCGATTGGGCTACACCTTC.

The V and J genes are TRBV3-1 (or the pseudogene TRBV3-2) and TRBJ1-1; D not certain. CDR1 and CDR2 (germline): LGHDT, YNNKEL (reference sequence). The CDR3 is 15 amino acids. Trimming pared 4 bases from V and 0 bases from J, leaving 12 bases between. The CDR3 here is CASSPRGSLNTEAFF. CDR3 DNA: TGTGCCAGCAGCCCTCGTGGCAGTTTGAACACTGAAGCTTTCTTT.

V gene TRBV3-1 (or the pseudogene TRBV3-2) combines with J gene TRBJ2-5, with TRBD2 matching over 13 bases. This CDR3 contains 17 residues. Trimming took 0 bases from V and 2 from J; bases not matched to a gene: 3. Germline V gene data show CDR1 as LGHDT and CDR2 as YNNKEL (reference sequence). CDR3 in DNA: TGTGCCAGCAGCCAAGATCTACTAGCGGGGGGGCAAGAGACCCAGTACTTC. Residues: CASSQDLLAGGQETQYF.

The rearrangement uses TRBV2 and TRBJ2-5; tentatively, D is TRBD1 (6 bases). CDR3 size: 13 residues. The germline CDR1 and CDR2 sequences are SNHLY and FYNNEI. The ends were cut back, 7 bases at V and 5 bases at J, with 14 bases in the middle. This CDR3 reads CASIHQGGETQYF. The CDR3 coding sequence is TGTGCCAGCATCCATCAAGGGGGTGAGACCCAGTACTTC.

This clone was detected only once. This rearrangement joins TRBV18 to TRBJ2-5, with 11 bases lining up with TRBD2. The CDR3 runs to 15 residues. Germline CDR1 KGHSH, CDR2 LQKENI. The trim removed 3 bases at V and 4 bases at J, leaving 4 bases unmatched. CDR3 in DNA: TGTGCCAGCTCACCGACTAGCGGGATGGCAGAGACCCAGTACTTC. Its protein product is CASSPTSGMAETQYF.

This sequence joins TRBV7-2 and TRBJ1-1, with 12 bases fitting TRBD1. This CDR3 contains 18 residues. V trimming: 4 bases; J trimming: 4 bases; junction bases outside the gene matches: 13. CDR1 and CDR2 from the germline V gene are SGHTA and FQGNSA. CDR3 protein: CASSSTGTGGYRGTEAFF. CDR3 nucleotides: TGTGCCAGCAGCTCGACCGGGACAGGGGGCTATCGGGGCACTGAAGCTTTCTTT. Together with reference TRBV7-2 and TRBJ1-1, the CDR3 gives the full variable domain: GAGVSQSPSNKVTEKGKDVELRCDPISGHTALYWYRQSLGQGLEFLIYFQGNSAPDKSGLPSDRFSAERTGGSVSTLTIQRTQQEDSAVYLCASSSTGTGGYRGTEAFFGQGTRLTVV.

A remark on this clone: At one end, the junction sequence differs from germline, possibly due to a read error. The genes are TRBV18 and TRBJ2-5; TRBD1 matches 7 bases. Germline V lookup: CDR1 KGHSH, CDR2 LQKENI. The CDR3 extends over 15 amino acids. As DNA, the CDR3 is TGTGCCAGCTCTCCACTGCAGGGGGATGAAGAGACCCAGTACTTC. It specifies CASSPLQGDEETQYF.

This chain joins TRBV3-1 (or the pseudogene TRBV3-2) and TRBJ2-3, with 8 bases fitting TRBD2. The junction had 5 bases not matched to a gene; V was cut back by 4 bases and J by 2 bases. There are 15 residues in the CDR3. Germline values: CDR1 LGHDT, CDR2 YNNKEL (reference sequence). DNA for the CDR3: TGTGCCAGCAGCCGTAGCGGGGAGTACACAGATACGCAGTATTTT. Its protein product is CASSRSGEYTDTQYF.

The V call is TRBV30, the J call TRBJ1-6; 9 nucleotides agree with TRBD1. Germline loops: CDR1 GTSNPN, CDR2 SVGIG (reference sequence). This CDR3 is 15 amino acids long. After removal of 1 base from V and 8 bases from J, the junction contained 6 bases not matched to a gene. For the CDR3, the DNA is TGTGCCTGGAGTGGCTACAGGGGGCCTGATTCACCCCTCCACTTT. Translating gives CAWSGYRGPDSPLHF.

The chain joins TRBV5-1 to TRBJ2-7; 7 nucleotides line up with TRBD1. The CDR3 is 15 amino acids. With 4 bases clipped from V and 2 bases from J, the junction kept 9 bases outside the gene matches. Germline V CDR1 and CDR2: SGHRS, YFSETQ. CDR3 sequence (DNA): TGCGCCAGCAGCCCCTGGACAGGACAACCCTACGAGCAGTACTTC. Its protein product is CASSPWTGQPYEQYF. The variable domain in full, completed from reference TRBV5-1 and TRBJ2-7, reads KAGVTQTPRYLIKTRGQQVTLSCSPISGHRSVSWYQQTPGQGLQFLFEYFSETQRNKGNFPGRFSGRQFSNSRSEMNVSTLELGDSALYLCASSPWTGQPYEQYFGPGTRLTVT.

This rearrangement joins TRBV9 to TRBJ2-3; tentative D call: TRBD2 (6 bases). The CDR3 runs to 14 residues. V was trimmed by 2 bases and J by 3 bases, leaving 10 bases between them. From germline, CDR1 is SGDLS and CDR2 YYNGEE. This CDR3 reads CASSVALATDTQYF. The CDR3 bases are TGTGCCAGCAGCGTCGCGCTAGCGACAGATACGCAGTATTTT.

The gene calls are TRBV5-1 and TRBJ2-7; TRBD2 aligns across 8 bases. This CDR3 spans 15 amino acids. Germline CDR1 is SGHRS and CDR2 is YFSETQ. V lost 1 base, J lost 3 bases, and 6 bases stayed unmatched. CDR3 sequence: CASSLLSGRVYEQYF. CDR3 DNA sequence: TGCGCCAGCAGCTTGCTATCCGGGAGGGTCTACGAGCAGTACTTC.